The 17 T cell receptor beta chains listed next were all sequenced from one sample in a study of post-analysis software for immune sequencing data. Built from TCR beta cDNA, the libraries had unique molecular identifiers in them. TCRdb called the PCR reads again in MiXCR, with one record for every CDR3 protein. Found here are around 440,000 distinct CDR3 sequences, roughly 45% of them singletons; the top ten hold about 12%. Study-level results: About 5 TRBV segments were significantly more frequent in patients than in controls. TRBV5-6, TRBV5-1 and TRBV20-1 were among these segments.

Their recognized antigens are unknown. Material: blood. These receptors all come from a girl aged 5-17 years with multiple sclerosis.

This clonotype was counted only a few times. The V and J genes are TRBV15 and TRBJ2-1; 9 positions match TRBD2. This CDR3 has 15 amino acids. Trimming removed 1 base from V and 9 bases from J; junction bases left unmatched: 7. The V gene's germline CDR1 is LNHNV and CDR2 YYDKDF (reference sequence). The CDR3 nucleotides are TGTGCCACCAGCAGAGTGAATAGCGGGAGTATTGAGCAGTTCTTC. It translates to CATSRVNSGSIEQFF.

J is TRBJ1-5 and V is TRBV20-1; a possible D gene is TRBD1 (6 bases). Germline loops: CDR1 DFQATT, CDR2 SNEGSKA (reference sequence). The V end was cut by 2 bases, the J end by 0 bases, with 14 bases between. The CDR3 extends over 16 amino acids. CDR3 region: CSARPGASYSNQPQHF. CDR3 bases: TGCAGTGCTAGACCGGGGGCATCTTATAGCAATCAGCCCCAGCATTTT.

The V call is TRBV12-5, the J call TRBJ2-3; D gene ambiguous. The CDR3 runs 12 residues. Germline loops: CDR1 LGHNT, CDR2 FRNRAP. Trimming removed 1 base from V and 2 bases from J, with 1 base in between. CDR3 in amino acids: CASGLDTDTQYF. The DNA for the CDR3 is TGTGCTAGTGGTTTGGACACAGATACGCAGTATTTT.

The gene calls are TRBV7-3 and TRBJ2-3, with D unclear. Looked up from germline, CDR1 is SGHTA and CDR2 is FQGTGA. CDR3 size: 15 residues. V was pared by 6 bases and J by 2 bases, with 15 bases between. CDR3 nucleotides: TGTGCCAGCAGTCCCTCCGGCGGCCCCACAGATACGCAGTATTTT. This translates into CASSPSGGPTDTQYF.

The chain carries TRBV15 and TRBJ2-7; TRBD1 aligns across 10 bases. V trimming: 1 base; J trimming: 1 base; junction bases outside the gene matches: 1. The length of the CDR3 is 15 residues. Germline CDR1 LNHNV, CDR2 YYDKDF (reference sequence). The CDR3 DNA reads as TGTGCCACCAGCAGAGGACAGGGGGCATCCTACGAGCAGTACTTC. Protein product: CATSRGQGASYEQYF.

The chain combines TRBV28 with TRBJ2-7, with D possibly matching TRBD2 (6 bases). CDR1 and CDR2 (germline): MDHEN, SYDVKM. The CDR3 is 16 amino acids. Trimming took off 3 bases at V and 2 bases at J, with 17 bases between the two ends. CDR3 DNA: TGTGCCAGCAGTTTCTCCGTCCGGGAGAGGACCTACGAGCAGTACGTC. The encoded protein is CASSFSVRERTYEQYV.

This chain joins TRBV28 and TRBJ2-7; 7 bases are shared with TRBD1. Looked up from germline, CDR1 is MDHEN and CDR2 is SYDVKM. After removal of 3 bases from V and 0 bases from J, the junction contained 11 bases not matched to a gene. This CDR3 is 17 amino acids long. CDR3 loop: CASSFDPQGKSSYEQYF. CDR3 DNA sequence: TGTGCCAGCAGTTTCGACCCACAGGGGAAAAGCTCCTACGAGCAGTACTTC.

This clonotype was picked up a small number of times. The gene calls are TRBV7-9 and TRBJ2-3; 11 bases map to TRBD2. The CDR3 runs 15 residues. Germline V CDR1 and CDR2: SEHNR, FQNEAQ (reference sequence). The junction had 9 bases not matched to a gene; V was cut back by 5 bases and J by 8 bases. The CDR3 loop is CASSTGTSGDGTQYF. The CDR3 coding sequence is TGTGCCAGCAGCACGGGGACTAGCGGTGATGGTACGCAGTATTTT.

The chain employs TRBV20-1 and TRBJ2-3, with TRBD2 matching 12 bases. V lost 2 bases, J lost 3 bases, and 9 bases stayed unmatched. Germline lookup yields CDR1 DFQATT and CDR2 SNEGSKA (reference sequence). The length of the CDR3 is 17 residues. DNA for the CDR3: TGCAGTGCTAGAAGCCAAACCGGGACTAGCGGGACAGATACGCAGTATTTT. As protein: CSARSQTGTSGTDTQYF.

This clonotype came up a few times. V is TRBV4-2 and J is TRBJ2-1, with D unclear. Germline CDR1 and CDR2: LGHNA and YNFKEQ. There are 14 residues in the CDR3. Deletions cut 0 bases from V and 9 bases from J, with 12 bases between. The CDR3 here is CASSQDTSLGEQFF. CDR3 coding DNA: TGTGCCAGCAGCCAAGATACCAGCCTGGGTGAGCAGTTCTTC.

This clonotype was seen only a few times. In nucleotides, the CDR3 is TGTGCCAGCAGCTCGAATCAGCCGGGACTCAACAATGAGCAGTTCTTC. Protein: CASSSNQPGLNNEQFF. The rearrangement uses TRBV11-1 and TRBJ2-1, with D possibly being TRBD2 (6 bases). CDR1 and CDR2 from the germline V gene are SGHAT and FQDESV (reference sequence). V was trimmed by 4 bases and J by 5 bases, leaving 18 bases between them. The CDR3 length is 16 residues.

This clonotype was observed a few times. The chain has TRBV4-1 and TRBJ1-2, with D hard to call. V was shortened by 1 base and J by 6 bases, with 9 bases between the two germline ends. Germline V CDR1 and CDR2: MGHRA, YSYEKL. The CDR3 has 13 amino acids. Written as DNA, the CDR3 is TGCGCCAGCAGCCAAGCTATTCGCGATGGCTACACCTTC. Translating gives CASSQAIRDGYTF.

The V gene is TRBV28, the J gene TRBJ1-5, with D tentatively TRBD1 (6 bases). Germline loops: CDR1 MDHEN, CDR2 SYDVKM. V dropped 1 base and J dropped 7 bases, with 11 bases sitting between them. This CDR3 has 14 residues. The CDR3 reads CASSLFGGLQPQHF. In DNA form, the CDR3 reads TGTGCCAGCAGTTTATTCGGGGGGCTACAGCCCCAGCATTTT.

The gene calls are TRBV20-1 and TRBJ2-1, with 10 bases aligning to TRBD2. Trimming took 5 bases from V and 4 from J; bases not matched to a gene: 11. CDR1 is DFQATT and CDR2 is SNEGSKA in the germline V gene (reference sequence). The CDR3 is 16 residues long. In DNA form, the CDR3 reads TGCAGTGCTGTACCAGGGACTAGCGACCTGTACAATGAGCAGTTCTTC. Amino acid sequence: CSAVPGTSDLYNEQFF.

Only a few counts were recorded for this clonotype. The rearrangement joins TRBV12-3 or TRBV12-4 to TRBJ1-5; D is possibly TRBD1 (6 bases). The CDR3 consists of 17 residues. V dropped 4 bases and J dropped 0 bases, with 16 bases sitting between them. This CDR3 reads CASSWDTRFHSNQPQHF. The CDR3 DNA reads TGTGCCAGCAGTTGGGACACCAGATTCCATAGCAATCAGCCCCAGCATTTT.

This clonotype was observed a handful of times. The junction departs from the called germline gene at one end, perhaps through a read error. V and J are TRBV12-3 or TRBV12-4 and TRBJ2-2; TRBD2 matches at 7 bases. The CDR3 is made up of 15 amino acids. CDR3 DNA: TGTGCCGGCAGTCCCCCGGGGGGTAACACCGGGGAGCTGTTTTTT. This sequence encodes CAGSPPGGNTGELFF.

CDR3 in amino acids: CASSAEGVRNTEAFF. The CDR3 bases are TGTGCCAGCAGCGCGGAGGGGGTAAGGAACACTGAAGCTTTCTTT. This rearrangement joins TRBV5-4 to TRBJ1-1; perhaps TRBD1 as D (6 bases). Germline lookup yields CDR1 SGHNT and CDR2 YYREEE (reference sequence). This CDR3 has 15 amino acids. V lost 4 bases and J lost 1, with 14 bases in between.